These T cell receptor beta chains were read from a single sample in a study of cytomegalovirus exposure and HLA in healthy donors. Profiled with immunoSEQ multiplex PCR; TCRdb holds only in-frame clones, not every one. This sample has 150,000 to 200,000 clones, with approximately 76% found just once. Sequenced material: PBMCs. All receptors come from a woman between 18 and 30 years old in good health and CMV-seropositive. CDR3s include the opening cysteine and the closing phenylalanine or tryptophan. The order of the fields is V gene, clone size, D gene, J gene, CDR3 protein, CDR3 DNA. D genes are given only for firm matches. Where a row states a size, it is once, few, many or the class of an expanded clone; other rows omit it.

v_gene: TRBV19
abundance: .
d_gene: TRBD1
j_gene: TRBJ1-5
CDR3aa: CASSVDRDQPQHF
CDR3nt: TGTGCCAGCTCCGTAGACAGGGATCAGCCCCAGCATTTT

v_gene: TRBV30
abundance: .
d_gene: TRBD1
j_gene: TRBJ2-7
CDR3aa: CAWKRQGVSYEQYF
CDR3nt: TGTGCCTGGAAAAGACAGGGGGTATCCTACGAGCAGTACTTC

v_gene: TRBV4-1
abundance: .
d_gene: .
j_gene: TRBJ1-6
CDR3aa: CASSDSGVGAYNSPLHF
CDR3nt: TGCGCCAGCAGCGATTCAGGGGTAGGCGCCTATAATTCACCCCTCCACTTT

v_gene: TRBV4-1
abundance: .
d_gene: .
j_gene: TRBJ2-7
CDR3aa: CASSQDGQGHEQYF
CDR3nt: TGCGCCAGCAGCCAAGATGGGCAGGGTCACGAGCAGTACTTC

v_gene: TRBV7-9
abundance: .
d_gene: .
j_gene: TRBJ2-1
CDR3aa: CASSEGAGNNEQFF
CDR3nt: TGTGCCAGCAGCGAGGGGGCGGGGAACAATGAGCAGTTCTTC

v_gene: TRBV7-9
abundance: .
d_gene: TRBD2
j_gene: TRBJ2-3
CDR3aa: CASSPTSSGVTDTQYF
CDR3nt: TGTGCCAGCAGCCCGACCTCTAGCGGGGTAACAGATACGCAGTATTTT

v_gene: TRBV11-2
abundance: .
d_gene: .
j_gene: TRBJ1-4
CDR3aa: CASSSTTGEVREKLFF
CDR3nt: TGTGCCAGCAGCTCTACTACGGGGGAAGTACGAGAAAAACTGTTTTTT

v_gene: TRBV11-3
abundance: .
d_gene: TRBD1
j_gene: TRBJ2-1
CDR3aa: CASSLYGTGYSDEQFF
CDR3nt: TGTGCCAGCAGCTTATACGGGACAGGGTATTCTGATGAGCAGTTCTTC

v_gene: TRBV11-2
abundance: .
d_gene: .
j_gene: TRBJ2-7
CDR3aa: CASTYTGGGGLEQYF
CDR3nt: TGTGCCAGCACGTACACAGGGGGGGGAGGGCTCGAGCAGTACTTC

v_gene: TRBV19
abundance: few
d_gene: .
j_gene: TRBJ2-7
CDR3aa: CASSIDLTGTSYEQYF
CDR3nt: TGTGCCAGTAGTATAGATCTGACAGGCACATCCTACGAGCAGTACTTC

v_gene: TRBV7-2
abundance: few
d_gene: TRBD2
j_gene: TRBJ2-3
CDR3aa: CASLTSGTDTQYF
CDR3nt: TGTGCCAGCTTGACTAGCGGCACAGATACGCAGTATTTT

v_gene: TRBV5-1
abundance: .
d_gene: .
j_gene: TRBJ2-3
CDR3aa: CASSFAGKSLSTDTQYF
CDR3nt: TGCGCCAGCAGCTTTGCGGGAAAGAGCCTGAGCACAGATACGCAGTATTTT

v_gene: TRBV2
abundance: .
d_gene: TRBD1
j_gene: TRBJ1-2
CDR3aa: CASTRPGQQYNYGYTF
CDR3nt: TGTGCCAGCACGAGACCGGGACAGCAATACAACTATGGCTACACCTTC

v_gene: TRBV5-8
abundance: .
d_gene: .
j_gene: TRBJ1-1
CDR3aa: CASSFSTGNTEAFF
CDR3nt: TGTGCCAGCAGTTTTTCCACGGGGAACACTGAAGCTTTCTTT

v_gene: TRBV2
abundance: .
d_gene: TRBD2
j_gene: TRBJ2-3
CDR3aa: CASSGTSGRSTDTQYF
CDR3nt: TGTGCCAGCAGTGGGACTAGCGGGCGTAGCACAGATACGCAGTATTTT

v_gene: TRBV19
abundance: .
d_gene: .
j_gene: TRBJ2-2
CDR3aa: CATRGQNTGELFF
CDR3nt: TGTGCCACCAGAGGACAGAACACCGGGGAGCTGTTTTTT

v_gene: TRBV4-1
abundance: .
d_gene: TRBD1
j_gene: TRBJ1-5
CDR3aa: CASSPPDRGRFQPQHF
CDR3nt: TGCGCCAGCAGCCCCCCGGACAGGGGGCGCTTCCAGCCCCAGCATTTT

v_gene: TRBV11-3
abundance: .
d_gene: .
j_gene: TRBJ2-1
CDR3aa: CASSLDGGLAANEQFF
CDR3nt: TGTGCCAGCAGCTTAGATGGGGGGCTAGCGGCCAATGAGCAGTTCTTC

v_gene: TRBV2
abundance: .
d_gene: TRBD1
j_gene: TRBJ2-3
CDR3aa: CASSEGDRGITQYF
CDR3nt: TGTGCCAGCAGTGAAGGAGACAGGGGGATAACGCAGTATTTT

v_gene: TRBV7-6
abundance: few
d_gene: .
j_gene: TRBJ1-3
CDR3aa: CASSLAWARTFSGNTIYF
CDR3nt: TGTGCCAGCAGCTTAGCGTGGGCCAGGACATTCTCTGGAAACACCATATATTTT

v_gene: TRBV4-1
abundance: .
d_gene: .
j_gene: TRBJ1-5
CDR3aa: CASSQDRSVNQPQHF
CDR3nt: TGCGCCAGCAGCCAAGATCGTTCGGTCAATCAGCCCCAGCATTTT

v_gene: TRBV30
abundance: .
d_gene: TRBD1
j_gene: TRBJ1-4
CDR3aa: CAWSTSGGLEKLFF
CDR3nt: TGTGCCTGGAGCACGTCAGGGGGCCTTGAAAAACTGTTTTTT

v_gene: TRBV6-5
abundance: few
d_gene: TRBD1
j_gene: TRBJ1-1
CDR3aa: CASSYSATGGTEAFF
CDR3nt: TGTGCCAGCAGTTACTCCGCGACAGGGGGAACTGAAGCTTTCTTT